In this sample, the clone carrying this T cell receptor (beta chain) turned up a few times. The target antigen is unknown. The V end lost 2 bases, the J end lost 5 bases, and 7 bases lay between the germline ends. The CDR3 has 12 amino acids. CDR1 is KGHSH and CDR2 is LQKENI in the germline V gene. This specimen belongs to a study of identical twins. Study-wide findings and caveats: Models came in too low on out-of-frame TCR alpha sharing in monozygotic twins.

MiXCR was run by TCRdb on the 5' RACE reads, yielding one entry per CDR3 protein. The sample lists fewer than 20,000 distinct CDR3 sequences, nearly 70% occurring once. Material: memory (CD45RO+) T cells sorted from blood. The chain recombines TRBV18 with TRBJ2-7, with a weak D call TRBD1 (5 bases). This sequence originates from a young woman in good health. This table probably holds off-target reads from a library built for another chain. CDR3 nucleotides: TGTGCCAGCTCACCAAGGGGCCACGAGCAGTACTTC. Its protein is CASSPRGHEQYF.